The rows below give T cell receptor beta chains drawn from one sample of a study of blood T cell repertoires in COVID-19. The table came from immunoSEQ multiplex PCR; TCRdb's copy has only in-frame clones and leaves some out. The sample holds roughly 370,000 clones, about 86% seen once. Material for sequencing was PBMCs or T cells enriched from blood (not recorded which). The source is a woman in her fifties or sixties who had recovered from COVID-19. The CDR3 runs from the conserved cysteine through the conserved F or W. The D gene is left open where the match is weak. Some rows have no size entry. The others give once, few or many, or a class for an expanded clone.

CASSLLSPGGYQETQYF TGTGCCAGCAGCTTGCTGTCTCCGGGGGGGTACCAAGAGACCCAGTACTTC TRBD2 once TRBJ2-5 TRBV7-9
CASSSRLLGYTF TGTGCCAGCAGTTCCCGGTTATTAGGCTACACCTTC - - TRBJ1-2 TRBV28
CASTQGGHDQPQHF TGTGCCAGCACCCAGGGGGGACACGATCAGCCCCAGCATTTT TRBD1 - TRBJ1-5 TRBV7-8
CASSVGGGETYNEQFF TGTGCCAGCAGCGTAGGGGGTGGGGAGACTTACAATGAGCAGTTCTTC - - TRBJ2-1 TRBV9
CASRFRENTEAFF TGTGCCAGCAGGTTCAGGGAGAACACTGAAGCTTTCTTT - - TRBJ1-1 TRBV6-5
CASSLTRYTEAFF TGTGCCAGCAGCCTTACCCGGTACACTGAAGCTTTCTTT - - TRBJ1-1 TRBV3-1/TRBV3-2
CASSPQAGITGNTIYF TGCGCCAGCAGCCCCCAAGCAGGGATCACCGGAAACACCATATATTTT - - TRBJ1-3 TRBV4-1
CASSRTSSGSTDTQYF TGCGCCAGCAGCCGGACTAGTAGCGGCAGCACAGATACGCAGTATTTT TRBD2 - TRBJ2-3 TRBV5-1
CASSSRRDTEAFF TGCGCCAGCAGCTCGAGGCGGGACACTGAAGCTTTCTTT - - TRBJ1-1 TRBV5-1
CASSSLVADTQYF TGTGCCAGCAGTTCCTTAGTGGCAGATACGCAGTATTTT - few TRBJ2-3 TRBV12-3/TRBV12-4
CASSLGDRGFQPQHF TGTGCCAGCAGCTTAGGAGATCGGGGTTTTCAGCCCCAGCATTTT - - TRBJ1-5 TRBV7-2
CASTSSGSFQPQHF TGTGCCAGCACTTCATCGGGGTCGTTTCAGCCCCAGCATTTT - once TRBJ1-5 TRBV6-5
CASSDGNNEKLFF TGTGCCAGCTCCGACGGGAATAATGAAAAACTGTTTTTT - - TRBJ1-4 TRBV30
CASSLTGTDNQPQHF TGTGCCAGCAGCTTGACCGGGACAGACAATCAGCCCCAGCATTTT TRBD1 - TRBJ1-5 TRBV5-6
CASSQVPSGGGGSYNEQFF TGTGCCAGCAGCCAAGTTCCTAGCGGGGGAGGTGGATCCTACAATGAGCAGTTCTTC TRBD2 - TRBJ2-1 TRBV4-2
CASSFLYTEAFF TGTGCCAGCAGCTTTCTCTACACTGAAGCTTTCTTT - - TRBJ1-1 TRBV5-4
CASSLTRDRAMSNTIYF TGTGCCAGCTCACTAACCCGGGACAGGGCTATGTCGAACACCATATATTTT TRBD1 - TRBJ1-3 TRBV18
CASSQMTPQGRRDF TGTGCCAGCAGTCAAATGACCCCTCAGGGGCGTCGCGACTTC - - TRBJ2-7 TRBV6-2/TRBV6-3
CASSKIAGVQETQYF TGTGCCAGCAGTAAAATCGCAGGGGTCCAAGAGACCCAGTACTTC - - TRBJ2-5 TRBV6-2/TRBV6-3
CASSVWGGTDTQYF TGTGCCAGCAGCGTATGGGGGGGCACAGATACGCAGTATTTT - - TRBJ2-3 TRBV9
CASSPVTGGFSEKLFF TGTGCCAGCTCACCGGTAACAGGGGGCTTCAGTGAAAAACTGTTTTTT TRBD1 - TRBJ1-4 TRBV18
CASSPTAGGGNTIYF TGTGCCAGCAGCCCCACCGCGGGGGGCGGAAACACCATATATTTT - - TRBJ1-3 TRBV6-7
CASRRTGHNYGYTF TGTGCCAGCAGGCGGACAGGACATAACTATGGCTACACCTTC TRBD1 - TRBJ1-2 TRBV14
CASSWTGSTEAFF TGTGCCAGCAGTTGGACAGGGTCCACTGAAGCTTTCTTT TRBD1 - TRBJ1-1 TRBV6-5
CASSLGTGNNSPLHF TGTGCCAGCAGTTTAGGGACAGGGAATAATTCACCCCTCCACTTT TRBD1 - TRBJ1-6 TRBV28
CASSLRDRGTRNF TGTGCCAGCAGTTTACGTGACAGGGGCACCCGAAACTTC TRBD1 once TRBJ2-7 TRBV28
CASSFFIRNTIYF TGTGCCAGCAGTTTCTTTATTCGGAACACCATATATTTT - once TRBJ1-3 TRBV12-3/TRBV12-4
CASSSFPYNSPLHF TGTGCCAGCAGTTCGTTCCCCTATAATTCACCCCTCCACTTT - - TRBJ1-6 TRBV27
CASSGAGPPGEQYF TGTGCCAGCAGTGGTGCAGGGCCTCCAGGTGAGCAGTACTTC - once TRBJ2-7 TRBV25-1
CASSLTANTEAFF TGTGCCAGCAGCTTAACAGCGAACACTGAAGCTTTCTTT - - TRBJ1-1 TRBV5-5
CASSSDRGNYGYTF TGTGCCAGCAGTTCGGACAGGGGGAACTATGGCTACACCTTC TRBD1 - TRBJ1-2 TRBV7-2
CASAIHGRQDYGYTF TGCGCCAGCGCTATTCACGGGAGGCAGGACTATGGCTACACCTTC - few TRBJ1-2 TRBV5-1
CAWSVLGLYGYTF TGTGCCTGGAGTGTACTGGGCCTCTATGGCTACACCTTC - - TRBJ1-2 TRBV30
CASTLAGGPSDEQFF TGTGCCAGCACCCTAGCGGGGGGGCCGTCGGATGAGCAGTTCTTC TRBD2 - TRBJ2-1 TRBV13
CASSLTRYGYTF TGTGCCAGCAGCTTGACTAGATATGGCTACACCTTC - - TRBJ1-2 TRBV13
CASSLTSGEEFF TGTGCCAGCAGTTTAACTAGCGGGGAGGAATTCTTC TRBD2 - TRBJ2-7 TRBV7-8
CASSPRDRVLEQYF TGCGCCAGCAGCCCCCGGGACAGGGTTCTCGAGCAGTACTTC TRBD1 - TRBJ2-7 TRBV5-1
CSVEPGQNYGYTF TGCAGCGTTGAACCCGGACAGAACTATGGCTACACCTTC - - TRBJ1-2 TRBV29-1
CASKKGQEANYGYTF TGTGCCAGCAAAAAAGGGCAGGAGGCTAACTATGGCTACACCTTC - - TRBJ1-2 TRBV5-4
CASSAGQNTEAFF TGTGCCAGCAGCGCTGGACAGAACACTGAAGCTTTCTTT - - TRBJ1-1 TRBV3-1/TRBV3-2
CASSQDLQGTNEKLFF TGTGCCAGCAGCCAAGATTTACAGGGGACTAATGAAAAACTGTTTTTT TRBD1 once TRBJ1-4 TRBV4-2
CASSLERTGAPSSYNEQFF TGTGCCAGCAGTTTAGAGAGGACAGGAGCACCCAGCTCCTACAATGAGCAGTTCTTC TRBD1 - TRBJ2-1 TRBV27
CSASSTDTEAFF TGCAGTGCTAGTTCGACAGACACTGAAGCTTTCTTT - - TRBJ1-1 TRBV20-1
CASSLRGLAGVQEQFF TGTGCCAGCAGCTTGCGAGGACTAGCGGGGGTTCAAGAGCAGTTCTTC TRBD2 - TRBJ2-1 TRBV5-6
CASSLRLTEAFF TGTGCCAGCAGTTTGAGATTGACTGAAGCTTTCTTT - - TRBJ1-1 TRBV12-3/TRBV12-4
CASSYQGTSGPRRNIQYF TGTGCCAGCAGCTACCAGGGGACTAGCGGGCCCCGGAGGAACATTCAGTACTTC TRBD2 - TRBJ2-4 TRBV2